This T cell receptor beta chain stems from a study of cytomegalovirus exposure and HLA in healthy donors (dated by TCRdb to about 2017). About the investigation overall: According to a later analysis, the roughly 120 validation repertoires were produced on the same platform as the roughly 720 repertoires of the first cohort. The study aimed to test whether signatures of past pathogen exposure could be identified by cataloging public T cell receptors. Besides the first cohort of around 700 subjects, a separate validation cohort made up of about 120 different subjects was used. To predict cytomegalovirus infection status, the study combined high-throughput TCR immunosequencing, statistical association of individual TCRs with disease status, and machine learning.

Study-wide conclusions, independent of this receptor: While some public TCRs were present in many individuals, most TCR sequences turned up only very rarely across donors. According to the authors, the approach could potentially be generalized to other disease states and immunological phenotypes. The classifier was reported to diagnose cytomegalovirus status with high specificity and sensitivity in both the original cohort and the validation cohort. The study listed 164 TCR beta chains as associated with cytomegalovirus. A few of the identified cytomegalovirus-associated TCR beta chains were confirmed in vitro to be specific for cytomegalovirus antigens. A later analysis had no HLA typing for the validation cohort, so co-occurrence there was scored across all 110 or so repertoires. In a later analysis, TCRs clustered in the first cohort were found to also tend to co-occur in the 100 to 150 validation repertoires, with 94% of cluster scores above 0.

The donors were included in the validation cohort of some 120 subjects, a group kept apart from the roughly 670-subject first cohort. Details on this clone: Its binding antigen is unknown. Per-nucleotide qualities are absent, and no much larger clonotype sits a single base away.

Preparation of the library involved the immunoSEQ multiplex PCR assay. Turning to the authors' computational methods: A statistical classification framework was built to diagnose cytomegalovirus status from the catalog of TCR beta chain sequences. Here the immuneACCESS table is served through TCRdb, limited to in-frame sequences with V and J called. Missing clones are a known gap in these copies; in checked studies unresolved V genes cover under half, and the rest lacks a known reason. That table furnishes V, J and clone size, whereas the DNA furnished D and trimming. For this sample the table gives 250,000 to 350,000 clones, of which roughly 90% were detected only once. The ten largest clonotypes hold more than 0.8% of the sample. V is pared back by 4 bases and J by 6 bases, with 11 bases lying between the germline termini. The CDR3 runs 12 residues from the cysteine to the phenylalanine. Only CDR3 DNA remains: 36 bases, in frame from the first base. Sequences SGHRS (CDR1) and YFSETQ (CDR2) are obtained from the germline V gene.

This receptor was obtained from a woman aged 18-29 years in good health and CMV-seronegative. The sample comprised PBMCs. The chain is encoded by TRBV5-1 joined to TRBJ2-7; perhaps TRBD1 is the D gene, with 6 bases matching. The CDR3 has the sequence CASSLDRTEQYF. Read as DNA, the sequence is TGCGCCAGCAGCCTGGACAGAACCGAGCAGTACTTC.